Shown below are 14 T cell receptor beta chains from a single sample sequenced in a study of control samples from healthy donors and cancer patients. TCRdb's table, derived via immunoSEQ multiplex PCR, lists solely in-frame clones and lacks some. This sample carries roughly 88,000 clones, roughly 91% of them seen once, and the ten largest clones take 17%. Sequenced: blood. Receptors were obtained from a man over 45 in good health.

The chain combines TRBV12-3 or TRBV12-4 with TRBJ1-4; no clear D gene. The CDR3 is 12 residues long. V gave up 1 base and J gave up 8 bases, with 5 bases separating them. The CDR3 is CASSLVGEKLFF. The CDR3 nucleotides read TGTGCCAGCAGTTTAGTAGGGGAAAAACTGTTTTTT.

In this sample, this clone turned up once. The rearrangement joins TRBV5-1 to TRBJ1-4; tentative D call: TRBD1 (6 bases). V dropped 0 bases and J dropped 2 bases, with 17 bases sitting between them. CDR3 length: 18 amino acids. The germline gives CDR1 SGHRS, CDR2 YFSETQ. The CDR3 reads CASSLDDRRQGTNEKLFF. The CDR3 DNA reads TGCGCCAGCAGCTTGGATGACAGGAGGCAGGGGACTAATGAAAAACTGTTTTTT.

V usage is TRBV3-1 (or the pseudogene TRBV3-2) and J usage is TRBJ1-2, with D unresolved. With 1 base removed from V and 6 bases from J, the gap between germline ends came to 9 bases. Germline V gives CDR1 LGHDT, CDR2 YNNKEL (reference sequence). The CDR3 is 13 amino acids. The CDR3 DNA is TGTGCCAGCAGCCAAGCGGGTAAGCATGGCTACACCTTC. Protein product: CASSQAGKHGYTF.

The CDR3 here is CASTPIGGGVSYEQYF. Written as DNA, the CDR3 is TGTGCCAGCACGCCCATTGGGGGAGGGGTCTCCTACGAGCAGTACTTC. V and J are TRBV28 and TRBJ2-7; 7 bases align to TRBD2. This CDR3 has 16 residues. J gave up 0 bases and V 7 bases, and 12 bases lay outside the gene matches. Looked up from germline, CDR1 is MDHEN and CDR2 is SYDVKM.

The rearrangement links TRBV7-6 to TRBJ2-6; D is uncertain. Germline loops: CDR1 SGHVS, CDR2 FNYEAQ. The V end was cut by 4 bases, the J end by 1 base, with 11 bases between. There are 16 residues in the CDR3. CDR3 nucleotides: TGTGCCAGCAGCTCCTACCCCAAGTCTGGGGCCAACGTCCTGACTTTC. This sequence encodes CASSSYPKSGANVLTF.

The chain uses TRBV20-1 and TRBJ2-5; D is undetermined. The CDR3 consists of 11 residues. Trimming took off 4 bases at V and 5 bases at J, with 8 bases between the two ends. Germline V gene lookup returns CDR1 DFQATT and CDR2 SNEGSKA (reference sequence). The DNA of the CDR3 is TGCAGTGCTAAGGTTGTGGAGACCCAGTACTTC. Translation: CSAKVVETQYF.

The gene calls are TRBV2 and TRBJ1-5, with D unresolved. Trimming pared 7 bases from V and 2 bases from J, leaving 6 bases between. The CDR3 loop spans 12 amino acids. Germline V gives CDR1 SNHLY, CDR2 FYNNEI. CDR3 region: CASTSGNQPQHF. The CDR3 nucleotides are TGTGCCAGCACGTCAGGCAATCAGCCCCAGCATTTT.

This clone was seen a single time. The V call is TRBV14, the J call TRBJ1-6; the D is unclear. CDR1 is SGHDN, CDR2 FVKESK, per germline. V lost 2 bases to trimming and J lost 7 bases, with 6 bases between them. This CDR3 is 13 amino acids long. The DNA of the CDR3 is TGTGCCAGCAGCCAATATGGGAATTCACCCCTCCACTTT. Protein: CASSQYGNSPLHF.

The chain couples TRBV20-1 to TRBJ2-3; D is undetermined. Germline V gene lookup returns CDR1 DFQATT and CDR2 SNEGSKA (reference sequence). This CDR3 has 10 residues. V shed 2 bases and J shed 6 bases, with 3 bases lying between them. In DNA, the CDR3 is TGCAGTGCTAGATCTGATACGCAGTATTTT. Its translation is CSARSDTQYF.

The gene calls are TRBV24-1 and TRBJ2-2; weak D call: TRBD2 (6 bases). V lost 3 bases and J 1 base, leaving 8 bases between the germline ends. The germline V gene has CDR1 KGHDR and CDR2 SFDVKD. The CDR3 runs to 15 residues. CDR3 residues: CATSDGTLNTGELFF. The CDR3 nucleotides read TGTGCCACCAGTGATGGGACTTTGAACACCGGGGAGCTGTTTTTT.

This CDR3 reads CATSDYRAPSNQPQHF. The CDR3 DNA follows: TGTGCCACCAGTGATTACCGGGCCCCAAGCAATCAGCCCCAGCATTTT. The chain employs TRBV24-1 and TRBJ1-5; D unclear. CDR1 is KGHDR and CDR2 is SFDVKD in the germline V gene. Trimming shortened V by 2 bases and J by 1 base, and 11 bases separated the two germline ends. The CDR3 is 16 residues long.

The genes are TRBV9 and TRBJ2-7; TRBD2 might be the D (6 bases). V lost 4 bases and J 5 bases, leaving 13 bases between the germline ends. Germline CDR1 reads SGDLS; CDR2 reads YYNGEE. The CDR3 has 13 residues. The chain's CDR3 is CASSPWGVHEQYF. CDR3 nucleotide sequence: TGTGCCAGCAGCCCCTGGGGGGTGCACGAGCAGTACTTC.

CDR3 sequence (DNA): TGTGCCAGCAGCCTAGCGGAACGGAATGAGCAGTTCTTC. Protein sequence: CASSLAERNEQFF. This rearrangement joins TRBV6-5 to TRBJ2-1; 7 bases match TRBD2. V shed 6 bases and J 7 bases; nucleotides not matched to a gene: 6. Germline loops: CDR1 MNHEY, CDR2 SVGAGI. This CDR3 is 13 amino acids long.

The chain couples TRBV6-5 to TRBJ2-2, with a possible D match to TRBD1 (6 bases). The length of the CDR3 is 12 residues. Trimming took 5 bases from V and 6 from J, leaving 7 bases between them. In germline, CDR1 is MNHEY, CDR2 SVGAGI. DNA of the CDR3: TGTGCCAGCAGTAGGGGGTCCGGGGAGCTGTTTTTT. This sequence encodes CASSRGSGELFF.